Below are 23 T cell receptor beta chains sequenced from a single sample in a study of T cell changes during pregnancy in multiple sclerosis. Assay: immunoSEQ multiplex PCR; the TCRdb copy retains only in-frame clones and omits some. Of about 73,000 clones in the sample, 92% were seen once. The sequencing here drew on peripheral blood, taken in the third trimester of pregnancy. These receptors were collected from a female donor in good health, enrolled as a control in a pregnancy study.

The gene calls are TRBV19 and TRBJ1-5; 9 bases line up with TRBD1. Germline V lookup: CDR1 LNHDA, CDR2 SQIVND (reference sequence). This CDR3 region has 15 residues. Germline trimming cut 5 bases from V and 5 bases from J; bases unmatched to any gene: 7. The CDR3 sequence is CASSVTGGGYQPQHF. The CDR3 region has the DNA TGTGCCAGTAGTGTCACAGGGGGCGGGTATCAGCCCCAGCATTTT.

J is TRBJ2-5 and V is TRBV27; D is uncertain. The CDR3 runs 13 residues. The germline gives CDR1 MNHEY, CDR2 SMNVEV (reference sequence). V gave up 7 bases and J gave up 2 bases, with 11 bases separating them. In DNA, the CDR3 is TGTGCCAGCAAGGTAGCAGTGCAAGAGACCCAGTACTTC. This codes for CASKVAVQETQYF.

This clone appeared once. The chain has TRBV6-6 and TRBJ1-1; 8 nucleotides line up with TRBD1. The CDR3 runs 15 residues. CDR1 and CDR2 (germline): MNHNY, SVGAGI (reference sequence). V shed 6 bases and J 0 bases; nucleotides not matched to a gene: 6. CDR3 sequence (DNA): TGTGCCAGCAGAACCGGGACAGGAATGAACACTGAAGCTTTCTTT. Its protein product is CASRTGTGMNTEAFF.

The genes are TRBV7-2 and TRBJ2-3, with D unresolved. Trimming removed 4 bases at V and 2 bases at J, with 7 bases between. Germline CDR1 and CDR2: SGHTA and FQGNSA. The CDR3 length is 13 residues. Here the CDR3 DNA reads TGTGCCAGCAGCTCAGTCCACACAGATACGCAGTATTTT. Translation gives CASSSVHTDTQYF.

V usage is TRBV29-1 and J usage is TRBJ2-1; D unclear. This CDR3 region has 13 residues. CDR1 is SQVTM and CDR2 is ANQGSEA in the germline V gene. Trimming pared 7 bases from V and 8 bases from J, leaving 18 bases between. The DNA of the CDR3 is TGCAGCGGCCGCTCATCAGGTATCGATGAGCAGTTCTTC. It is translated as CSGRSSGIDEQFF.

V usage is TRBV27 and J usage is TRBJ1-4; the D is unclear. The germline V gene has CDR1 MNHEY and CDR2 SMNVEV (reference sequence). V dropped 5 bases and J dropped 5 bases, with 12 bases sitting between them. CDR3 length: 14 residues. The CDR3 region has the DNA TGTGCCAGCAGTCCCTCCCGCCGGAATGAAAAACTGTTTTTT. It specifies CASSPSRRNEKLFF.

This clone came up once. The rearrangement joins TRBV14 to TRBJ2-4, with 9 bases identical to TRBD1. The germline gives CDR1 SGHDN, CDR2 FVKESK. CDR3 length equals 18 residues. Losses at the gene ends were 4 bases for V and 3 bases for J; bases not matched to a gene: 13. This CDR3 is CASSPGQGWFGGKNIQYF. DNA for the CDR3: TGTGCCAGCAGCCCTGGACAGGGGTGGTTCGGTGGCAAAAACATTCAGTACTTC.

The chain recombines TRBV15 with TRBJ2-1, with 12 nucleotides matching TRBD2. Germline CDR1 is LNHNV and CDR2 is YYDKDF (reference sequence). V shed 1 base, J shed 10 bases, and the junction held 5 bases outside the gene matches. This CDR3 has 15 amino acids. The CDR3 nucleotides read TGTGCCACCAGCAGAGGACTAGCGGGAGCTTACGAGCAGTTCTTC. Translation gives CATSRGLAGAYEQFF.

The V and J genes are TRBV10-3 and TRBJ2-2, with TRBD2 matching over 9 bases. After removal of 6 bases from V and 0 bases from J, the junction contained 8 bases not matched to a gene. The CDR3 runs to 17 residues. Germline V gene data show CDR1 as ENHRY and CDR2 as SYGVKD. The CDR3: CAIRSLAGGTNTGELFF. The DNA for the CDR3 is TGTGCCATCAGATCGCTGGCGGGAGGGACGAACACCGGGGAGCTGTTTTTT.

The chain uses TRBV9 and TRBJ2-7; possible D gene TRBD2, 6 bases. This CDR3 has 14 residues. Trimming pared 3 bases from V and 5 bases from J, leaving 15 bases between. Germline lookup yields CDR1 SGDLS and CDR2 YYNGEE. The chain's CDR3 is CASSASATSNEQYF. The CDR3 nucleotides are TGTGCCAGCAGCGCTTCGGCGACTAGTAACGAGCAGTACTTC.

The chain joins TRBV7-2 to TRBJ2-5; 10 bases line up with TRBD1. J gave up 4 bases and V 5 bases, and 4 bases lay outside the gene matches. The CDR3 is 14 amino acids. Germline V CDR1 and CDR2: SGHTA, FQGNSA. The CDR3: CASSRDRGRETQYF. The CDR3 DNA sequence: TGTGCCAGCAGCCGGGACAGGGGTAGAGAGACCCAGTACTTC.

The chain uses TRBV27 and TRBJ2-1; D perhaps matches TRBD1 (7 bases). Deletions cut 5 bases from V and 0 bases from J, with 17 bases between. This CDR3 is built from 17 residues. The germline V gene has CDR1 MNHEY and CDR2 SMNVEV (reference sequence). The CDR3 region is CASSPRYRGGSYNEQFF. The DNA for the CDR3 is TGTGCCAGCAGTCCCCGATACAGGGGAGGCTCCTACAATGAGCAGTTCTTC.

This clone was detected only a few times. The rearrangement links TRBV7-9 to TRBJ1-1; 7 bases are shared with TRBD1. The CDR3 is 15 amino acids. Germline V gene sequence: CDR1 SEHNR, CDR2 FQNEAQ (reference sequence). The V and J ends lost 1 base and 3 bases, in that order; junction bases with no gene match: 5. CDR3 in amino acids: CASSLGTGPDTEAFF. The CDR3 DNA sequence: TGTGCCAGCAGCTTAGGGACAGGACCCGACACTGAAGCTTTCTTT. Looking up the rest from reference TRBV7-9 and TRBJ1-1 gives the full variable domain: DTGVSQNPRHKITKRGQNVTFRCDPISEHNRLYWYRQTLGQGPEFLTYFQNEAQLEKSRLLSDRFSAERPKGSFSTLEIQRTEQGDSAMYLCASSLGTGPDTEAFFGQGTRLTVV.

This chain uses TRBV7-9 with TRBJ2-1; the match to TRBD1 covers 8 bases. In germline, CDR1 is SEHNR, CDR2 FQNEAQ (reference sequence). The CDR3 is 13 amino acids. V gave up 3 bases and J gave up 10 bases; unmatched junction bases: 5. Here the CDR3 reads CASSLDRDGEQFF. The CDR3 DNA follows: TGTGCCAGCAGCTTGGACAGGGACGGGGAGCAGTTCTTC.

This chain links TRBV9 with TRBJ1-1; a possible D gene is TRBD1 (5 bases). CDR3 length: 14 amino acids. V was clipped by 2 bases and J by 1 base, with 9 bases between them. Per germline, CDR1 SGDLS and CDR2 YYNGEE. The CDR3 DNA reads TGTGCCAGCAGCGTTCAGGGCCAGAACACTGAAGCTTTCTTT. Translation: CASSVQGQNTEAFF.

The chain carries TRBV27 and TRBJ2-1; 7 nucleotides line up with TRBD2. Germline V gives CDR1 MNHEY, CDR2 SMNVEV (reference sequence). The CDR3 contains 15 residues. The V segment lost 2 bases and the J segment 1 base; nucleotides outside the gene matches: 2. In DNA, the CDR3 is TGTGCCAGCAGTTTAGGGGAGGGGTCCTACAATGAGCAGTTCTTC. Its protein is CASSLGEGSYNEQFF.

The chain has TRBV19 and TRBJ1-4, with 7 bases lining up with TRBD1. This CDR3 is 14 amino acids long. J gave up 8 bases and V 4 bases, and 7 bases lay outside the gene matches. The germline gives CDR1 LNHDA, CDR2 SQIVND (reference sequence). The CDR3 here is CASSSGTDLEKLFF. The CDR3, as DNA: TGTGCCAGTAGTAGCGGGACAGACTTGGAAAAACTGTTTTTT.

The chain couples TRBV7-9 to TRBJ2-7; the D is unclear. This CDR3 contains 16 residues. In germline, CDR1 is SEHNR, CDR2 FQNEAQ (reference sequence). Trimming removed 1 base at V and 7 bases at J, with 20 bases between. CDR3 DNA sequence: TGTGCCAGCAGCTTAGGAGTAGGAGAGGCTTTACGGGAGCAGTACTTC. Translation gives CASSLGVGEALREQYF.

The chain is built from TRBV6-5 and TRBJ1-1, with D perhaps TRBD1 (6 bases). Per the germline V gene, CDR1 is MNHEY and CDR2 is SVGAGI. CDR3 size: 14 residues. Trimming shortened V by 0 bases and J by 8 bases, and 13 bases separated the two germline ends. As DNA, the CDR3 is TGTGCCAGCAGTTACTCTTTCGGGACATCAGAAGCTTTCTTT. Amino acid sequence: CASSYSFGTSEAFF.

The chain joins TRBV5-1 to TRBJ1-6; D is undetermined. Trimming took 2 bases from V and 7 from J, leaving 7 bases between them. Germline V gene data show CDR1 as SGHRS and CDR2 as YFSETQ. The CDR3 is 13 amino acids. The CDR3 coding sequence is TGCGCCAGCAGCTTAAACAGCAATTCACCCCTCCACTTT. Protein: CASSLNSNSPLHF. The full variable domain, rest sourced from reference TRBV5-1 and TRBJ1-6, is KAGVTQTPRYLIKTRGQQVTLSCSPISGHRSVSWYQQTPGQGLQFLFEYFSETQRNKGNFPGRFSGRQFSNSRSEMNVSTLELGDSALYLCASSLNSNSPLHFGNGTRLTVT.

This chain connects TRBV2 to TRBJ1-2, with 8 bases lining up with TRBD1. Germline V gene data show CDR1 as SNHLY and CDR2 as FYNNEI. Trimming cost V 6 bases and J 6 bases; bases outside gene matches: 6. There are 13 residues in the CDR3. The CDR3 sequence: CASRGDRGHGYTF. The DNA of the CDR3 is TGTGCCAGCAGGGGAGACAGGGGACATGGCTACACCTTC.

The chain employs TRBV7-8 and TRBJ2-7; D gene uncertain. In germline, CDR1 is SGHVS, CDR2 FQNEAQ. Trimming pared 5 bases from V and 2 bases from J, leaving 10 bases between. This CDR3 comprises 13 residues. CDR3 bases: TGTGCCAGCAGCCGTTCAGTCGCCTACGAGCAGTACTTC. The encoded protein is CASSRSVAYEQYF.

The gene calls are TRBV19 and TRBJ2-7; weak D call: TRBD2 (6 bases). Germline CDR1 reads LNHDA; CDR2 reads SQIVND (reference sequence). Trimming left V 1 base short and J 0 bases short, with 13 bases between. CDR3 length equals 16 residues. CDR3 in amino acids: CASSIGIETSSYEQYF. Here the CDR3 DNA reads TGTGCCAGTAGTATAGGAATCGAGACTAGCTCCTACGAGCAGTACTTC.